The 4 T cell receptor beta chains listed next were all sequenced from one sample in a study of T cell responses to AZD1222 COVID-19 vaccine. This table comes from immunoSEQ multiplex PCR, and its TCRdb copy is limited to in-frame clones, with some not included. Here the sample spans around 100,000 clones, nearly 95% being singletons. This specimen consisted of peripheral blood, obtained on day 0 of AZD1222 vaccination. Receptors were obtained from an adult in good health.

The sample holds one count of this clone. The chain is built from TRBV7-2 and TRBJ1-2; 10 bases line up with TRBD1. The CDR3 consists of 16 residues. The V segment lost 0 bases and the J segment 6 bases; nucleotides outside the gene matches: 7. Germline values: CDR1 SGHTA, CDR2 FQGNSA. The CDR3 is CASSLARVGTGDGYTF. In DNA form, the CDR3 reads TGTGCCAGCAGCTTAGCCCGGGTCGGGACAGGGGATGGCTACACCTTC.

The count of this clone is one. This chain links TRBV7-2 with TRBJ2-7; D perhaps matches TRBD1 (6 bases). Germline CDR1 SGHTA, CDR2 FQGNSA. This CDR3 has 14 residues. The V and J ends lost 4 bases and 5 bases respectively, with 15 bases between them. The CDR3 is CASSSHRETDEQYF. As DNA, the CDR3 is TGTGCCAGCAGCTCGCACAGGGAAACTGACGAGCAGTACTTC.

The rearrangement links TRBV3-1 (or the pseudogene TRBV3-2) to TRBJ2-7; TRBD2 matches at 11 bases. Germline CDR1 LGHDT, CDR2 YNNKEL (reference sequence). With 8 bases clipped from V and 2 bases from J, the junction kept 2 bases outside the gene matches. The CDR3 covers 13 residues. CDR3 sequence: CASGTSGAYEQYF. Here the CDR3 DNA reads TGTGCCAGCGGGACTAGCGGTGCCTACGAGCAGTACTTC.

This clone is a singleton in its sample. The V call is TRBV5-6, the J call TRBJ2-3, with 15 bases matching TRBD2. The J segment lost 3 bases and the V segment lost 5 bases, leaving 4 bases of the junction unmatched. Germline-derived CDR1 and CDR2 are SGHDT and YYEEEE. This CDR3 contains 16 residues. CDR3 sequence reads: CASRRGLAGGTDTQYF. The CDR3 nucleotides are TGTGCCAGCAGGAGGGGACTAGCGGGAGGAACAGATACGCAGTATTTT.